Below are 12 T cell receptor beta chains sequenced from a single sample in a study of T cells in Graves' hyperthyroidism and ophthalmopathy. From RNA transcripts, TCR beta CDR3 regions were amplified. TCR CDR3 regions were first amplified by RT-PCR with HTBI primers. TCRdb redid the calling of the multiplex PCR reads with MiXCR, one entry per CDR3 protein. Among roughly 170,000 distinct CDR3 sequences listed, approximately 15% were seen once. Specimen: blood. These receptor sequences come from a woman in her 50s with Graves' hyperthyroidism.

This clonotype occurred many times. This chain uses TRBV6-1 with TRBJ2-4, with D uncertain. Trimming stripped 5 bases from V and 0 bases from J, with 14 bases between. Germline V gene lookup returns CDR1 MNHNS and CDR2 SASEGT. This CDR3 spans 16 amino acids. The CDR3 is CASSSLPDLAKNIQYF. CDR3 coding DNA: TGTGCCAGCAGTTCCCTTCCCGACCTAGCCAAAAACATTCAGTACTTC.

This clonotype has a count of ten or more. V is TRBV12-3 or TRBV12-4 and J is TRBJ2-2; D possibly matches TRBD1 or TRBD2 (5 bases each). The V gene lost 5 bases and the J gene lost 3 bases, with 10 bases spanning the gap. The CDR3 is 14 residues long. The CDR3 sequence: CASSPGTYTGELFF. The DNA of the CDR3 is TGTGCCAGCAGTCCAGGGACCTACACCGGGGAGCTGTTTTTT.

In its sample, this clonotype was seen a few times. This could be a read error, since a much larger clone is one nucleotide away. V gene TRBV19 combines with J gene TRBJ1-5; TRBD1 agrees at 9 bases. CDR1 and CDR2 (germline): LNHDA, SQIVND (reference sequence). V was pared by 6 bases and J by 1 base, with 7 bases of the junction left unmatched. The CDR3 extends over 16 amino acids. CDR3 sequence reads: CASSPQGQGSNQPQHF. The CDR3 bases are TGTGCCAGTAGCCCACAGGGACAGGGCAGCAATCAGCCCCAGCATTTT.

This clonotype was observed many times. The chain uses TRBV20-1 and TRBJ2-5, with TRBD2 identical over 11 bases. J gave up 5 bases and V 0 bases, and 5 bases lay outside the gene matches. The CDR3 runs 15 residues. Germline V gene data show CDR1 as DFQATT and CDR2 as SNEGSKA (reference sequence). The CDR3 sequence: CSAREGSGGAETQYF. The DNA of the CDR3 is TGCAGTGCTAGAGAGGGTAGCGGGGGGGCGGAGACCCAGTACTTC.

This clonotype occurred many times. The chain combines TRBV27 with TRBJ2-5; D might be TRBD1 (5 bases). The CDR3 length is 14 residues. The ends were cut back, 5 bases at V and 5 bases at J, with 15 bases in the middle. CDR1 is MNHEY and CDR2 is SMNVEV in the germline V gene (reference sequence). CDR3 DNA sequence: TGTGCCAGCAGTCCTGGGGCCGGGCATGAGACCCAGTACTTC. Amino acid sequence: CASSPGAGHETQYF.

There are many counts of this clonotype. The chain couples TRBV27 to TRBJ2-1; 7 bases line up with TRBD1. Germline CDR1 MNHEY, CDR2 SMNVEV (reference sequence). This CDR3 has 15 amino acids. V lost 6 bases to trimming and J lost 0 bases; unmatched junction nucleotides: 5. CDR3 protein: CASSPGQSSYNEQFF. In nucleotides, the CDR3 is TGTGCCAGCAGCCCGGGACAGAGCTCCTACAATGAGCAGTTCTTC.

The chain couples TRBV7-9 to TRBJ2-7; D might be TRBD1 (6 bases). CDR1 is SEHNR and CDR2 is FQNEAQ in the germline V gene (reference sequence). The V end lost 5 bases, the J end lost 0 bases, and 11 bases lay between the germline ends. The CDR3 totals 14 residues. The CDR3, as DNA: TGTGCCAGCAGCCACCCGGGACACTCCTACGAGCAGTACTTC. Residues: CASSHPGHSYEQYF.

This sequence joins TRBV6-1 and TRBJ1-1, with D uncertain. Per the germline V gene, CDR1 is MNHNS and CDR2 is SASEGT. V lost 8 bases and J lost 1, with 17 bases in between. This CDR3 has 15 residues. The CDR3 nucleotides are TGTGCCAGCTGGACGTTAGCCGGAGGGAACACTGAAGCTTTCTTT. Translated: CASWTLAGGNTEAFF.

This clonotype has only a few counts. The chain links TRBV15 to TRBJ1-3, with TRBD1 matching 12 bases. V was clipped by 5 bases and J by 2 bases; unmatched bases: 10. The V gene's germline CDR1 is LNHNV and CDR2 YYDKDF (reference sequence). CDR3 size: 18 residues. CDR3 nucleotides: TGTGCCACCAGCGGGGGACAGGGGGCGAAATTAGCTGGAAACACCATATATTTT. Translated: CATSGGQGAKLAGNTIYF.

This clonotype was recorded many times. This sequence joins TRBV29-1 and TRBJ1-4; TRBD1 is a possible D gene (5 bases). Germline CDR1 is SQVTM and CDR2 is ANQGSEA. This CDR3 is 14 amino acids long. The V and J ends lost 7 bases and 2 bases respectively, with 14 bases between them. The CDR3 DNA reads TGCAGCGCCCGGGAGGGGTTGACTAATGAAAAACTGTTTTTT. Translated, it gives CSAREGLTNEKLFF.

There are many counts of this clonotype. A read error may account for a junction end that differs from germline. The V call is TRBV5-1, the J call TRBJ1-1; tentatively, D is TRBD1 (5 bases). The CDR3 length is 17 residues. CDR1 and CDR2 (germline): SGHRS, YFSETQ. The CDR3 protein is CASSSLPLGAGNTEAFF. As DNA, the CDR3 is TGCGCTAGCAGTTCATTACCTTTAGGGGCAGGGAACACTGAAGCTTTCTTT. The full variable domain, in which reference TRBV5-1 and TRBJ1-1 provide the parts outside the CDR3, is KAGVTQTPRYLIKTRGQQVTLSCSPISGHRSVSWYQQTPGQGLQFLFEYFSETQRNKGNFPGRFSGRQFSNSRSEMNVSTLELGDSALYLCASSSLPLGAGNTEAFFGQGTRLTVV.

This clonotype was found many times. The chain links TRBV6-1 to TRBJ2-2; 15 bases match TRBD2. The CDR3 is made up of 17 amino acids. Germline CDR1 is MNHNS and CDR2 is SASEGT. The V gene end was trimmed by 3 bases and the J gene end by 6 bases; junction bases not matched to a gene: 5. This chain's CDR3 is CASSELRTSGGAGELFF. The CDR3 DNA reads as TGTGCCAGCAGTGAGCTCCGGACTAGCGGGGGGGCCGGGGAGCTGTTTTTT.